This T cell receptor (beta chain) was recovered during a study of blood T cell repertoires in COVID-19. Trimming shortened V by 4 bases and J by 3 bases, and 16 bases separated the two germline ends. The CDR3 extends over 15 amino acids. Germline V lookup: CDR1 SGHKS, CDR2 YYEKEE (reference sequence). Libraries were prepared by immunoSEQ multiplex PCR; TCRdb keeps only in-frame clonotypes and omits some of them. The table has roughly 250,000 clones, 70% to 90% seen once. The sequenced sample consisted of peripheral blood. The TCR sequence derives from a woman aged 55-69 years with active or convalescent COVID-19. V usage is TRBV5-5 and J usage is TRBJ1-1, with D perhaps TRBD1 (6 bases). The CDR3 loop reads CASSPHDRPYTEAFF. The CDR3 DNA reads as TGTGCCAGCAGCCCACACGACAGGCCTTACACTGAAGCTTTCTTT.